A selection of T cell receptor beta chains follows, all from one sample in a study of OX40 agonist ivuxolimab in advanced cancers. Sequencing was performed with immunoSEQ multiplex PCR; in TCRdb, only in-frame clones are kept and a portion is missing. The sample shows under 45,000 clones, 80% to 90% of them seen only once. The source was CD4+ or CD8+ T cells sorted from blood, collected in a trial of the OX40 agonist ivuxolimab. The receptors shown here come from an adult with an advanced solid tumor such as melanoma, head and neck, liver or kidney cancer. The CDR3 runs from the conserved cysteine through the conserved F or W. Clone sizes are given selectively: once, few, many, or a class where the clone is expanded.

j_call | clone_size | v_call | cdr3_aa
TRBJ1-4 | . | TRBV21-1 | CASSKGTVNEKLFF
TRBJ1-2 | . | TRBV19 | CASSIRGIDYGYTF
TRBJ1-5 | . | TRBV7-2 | CASSFRLDQPQHF
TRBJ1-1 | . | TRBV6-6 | CASSRPRGTEAFF
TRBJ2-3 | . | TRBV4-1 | CASRDRDFDTQYF
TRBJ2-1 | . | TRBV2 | CASRKTGNSYNEQFF
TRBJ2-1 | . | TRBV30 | CAWSFAGGRVDEQFF
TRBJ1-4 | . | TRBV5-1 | CASSPGQINEKLFF
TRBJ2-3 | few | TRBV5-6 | CASSPGSSDTQYF
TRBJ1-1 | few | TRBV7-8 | CASSLGQGFTEAFF
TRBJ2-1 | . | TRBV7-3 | CASSSIPSPVSTKAEQFF
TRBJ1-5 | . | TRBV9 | CASSAGQGVYSNQPQHF
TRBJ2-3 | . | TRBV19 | CASRPWTSGRASTDTQYF
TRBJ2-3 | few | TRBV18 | CASSPRTDTQYF
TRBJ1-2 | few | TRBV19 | CASSIWGTPNYGYTF
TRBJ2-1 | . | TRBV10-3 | CAISETQILEQFF
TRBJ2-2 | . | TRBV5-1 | CASSPGQGAGELFF
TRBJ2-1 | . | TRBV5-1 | CASSFGASSSYNEQFF
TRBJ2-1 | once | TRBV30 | CAWSSPGTVTNEQFF
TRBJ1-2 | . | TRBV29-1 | CSGGDYGYTF
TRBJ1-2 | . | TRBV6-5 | CASRRDSYGYTF
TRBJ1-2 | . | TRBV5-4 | CASSLRDNYGYTF
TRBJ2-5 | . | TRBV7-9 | CASSPNAGGETQYF
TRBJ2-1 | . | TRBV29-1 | CSAAGGGSGRVYNEQFF
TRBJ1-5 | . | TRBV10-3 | CAINPDSNQPQHF
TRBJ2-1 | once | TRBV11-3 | CASRVTSAAVRQFF
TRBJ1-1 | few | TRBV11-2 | CASSPGDHTEAFF
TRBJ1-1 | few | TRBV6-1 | CASSEQGSTEAFF
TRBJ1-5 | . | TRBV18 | CASSSGQFQPQHF
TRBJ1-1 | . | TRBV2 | CASSAGVVNTEAFF
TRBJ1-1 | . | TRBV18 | CASSPRALLNTEAFF
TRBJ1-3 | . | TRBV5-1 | CASSLGEDRGPPIYF
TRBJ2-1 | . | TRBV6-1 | CASSDGLAGNNEQFF